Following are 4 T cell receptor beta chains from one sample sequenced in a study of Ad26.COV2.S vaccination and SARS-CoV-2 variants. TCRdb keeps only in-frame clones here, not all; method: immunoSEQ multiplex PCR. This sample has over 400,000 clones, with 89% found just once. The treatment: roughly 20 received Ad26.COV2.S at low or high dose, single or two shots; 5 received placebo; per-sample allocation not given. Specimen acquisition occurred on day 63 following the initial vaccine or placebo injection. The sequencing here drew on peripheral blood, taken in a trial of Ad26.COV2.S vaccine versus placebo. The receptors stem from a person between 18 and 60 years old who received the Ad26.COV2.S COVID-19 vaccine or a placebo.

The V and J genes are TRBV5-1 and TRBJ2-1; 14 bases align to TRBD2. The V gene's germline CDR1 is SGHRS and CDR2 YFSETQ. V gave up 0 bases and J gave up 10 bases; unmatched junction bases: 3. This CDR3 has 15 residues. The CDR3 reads CASSLGLAGGDEQFF. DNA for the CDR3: TGCGCCAGCAGCTTGGGACTAGCGGGAGGGGACGAGCAGTTCTTC.

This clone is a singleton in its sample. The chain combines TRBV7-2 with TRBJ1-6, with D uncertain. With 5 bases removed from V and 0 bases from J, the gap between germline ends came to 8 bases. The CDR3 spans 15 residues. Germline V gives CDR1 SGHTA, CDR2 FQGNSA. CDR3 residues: CASSQASSYNSPLHF. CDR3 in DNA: TGTGCCAGCAGCCAGGCCAGCTCCTATAATTCACCCCTCCACTTT. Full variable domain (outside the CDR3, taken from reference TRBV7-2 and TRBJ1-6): GAGVSQSPSNKVTEKGKDVELRCDPISGHTALYWYRQSLGQGLEFLIYFQGNSAPDKSGLPSDRFSAERTGGSVSTLTIQRTQQEDSAVYLCASSQASSYNSPLHFGNGTRLTVT.

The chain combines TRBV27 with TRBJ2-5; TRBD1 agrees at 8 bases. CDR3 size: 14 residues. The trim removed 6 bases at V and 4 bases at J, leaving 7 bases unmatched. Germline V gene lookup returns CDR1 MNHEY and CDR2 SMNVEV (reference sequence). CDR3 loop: CASRRDRHSETQYF. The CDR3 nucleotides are TGTGCCAGCAGGAGGGACAGGCACTCAGAGACCCAGTACTTC.

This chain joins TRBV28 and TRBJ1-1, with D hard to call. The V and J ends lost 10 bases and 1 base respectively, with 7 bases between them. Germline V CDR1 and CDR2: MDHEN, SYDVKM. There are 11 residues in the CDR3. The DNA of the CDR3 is TGTGCCACCCGTCGGAACACTGAAGCTTTCTTT. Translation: CATRRNTEAFF.